A single sample is the source of the 21 T cell receptor beta chains below, sequenced in a study of T cell responses to AZD1222 COVID-19 vaccine. Data came from immunoSEQ multiplex PCR; TCRdb stores just in-frame clones and leaves some out. The profile covers 75,000 to 100,000 clones, with around 83% appearing a single time and less than 15% taken by the ten largest. The specimen was peripheral blood, collected on day 0 of AZD1222 vaccination. The source of these receptors is an adult in good health.

The V gene is TRBV12-3 or TRBV12-4, the J gene TRBJ2-7; D ambiguous. V dropped 4 bases and J dropped 9 bases, with 13 bases sitting between them. The CDR3 is 12 residues long. The CDR3 protein is CASSSDTLGQYF. DNA of the CDR3: TGTGCCAGCAGTTCGGATACCCTCGGGCAGTACTTC.

Only one count was recorded for this clone. This chain uses TRBV19 with TRBJ1-2, with D possibly matching TRBD1 (6 bases). Germline assignment: CDR1 LNHDA and CDR2 SQIVND (reference sequence). This CDR3 has 14 residues. V was trimmed by 5 bases and J by 2 bases, leaving 12 bases between them. CDR3 coding DNA: TGTGCCAGTAGTTCCCTACAGGGAAACTATGGCTACACCTTC. Residues: CASSSLQGNYGYTF.

V usage is TRBV6-2 or TRBV6-3 and J usage is TRBJ1-2; TRBD1 aligns across 7 bases. Trimming removed 4 bases from V and 7 bases from J; junction bases left unmatched: 6. The germline CDR1 and CDR2 sequences are MNHEY and SVGEGT. The CDR3 runs 13 residues. For the CDR3, the DNA is TGTGCCAGCAGTTCCCCGACAGGGATTGGCTACACCTTC. Translation gives CASSSPTGIGYTF.

This rearrangement joins TRBV28 to TRBJ1-1; D might be TRBD1 (5 bases). Germline assignment: CDR1 MDHEN and CDR2 SYDVKM. The CDR3 covers 18 residues. V dropped 6 bases and J dropped 10 bases, with 33 bases sitting between them. CDR3 sequence (DNA): TGTGCCAGCAGACCATCGATGGAGCGGGGACCCCACGATATGGGAGCTTTCTTT. This encodes CASRPSMERGPHDMGAFF.

The J gene is TRBJ1-2, the V gene TRBV13; maybe TRBD1 (5 bases). The CDR3 totals 15 residues. V was shortened by 0 bases and J by 9 bases, with 17 bases between the two germline ends. Germline V gene sequence: CDR1 PRHDT, CDR2 FYEKMQ (reference sequence). The CDR3: CASSLGGTNFGSYTF. For the CDR3, the DNA is TGTGCCAGCAGCTTAGGAGGGACGAACTTTGGGAGCTACACCTTC.

This sequence joins TRBV18 and TRBJ1-3; D call uncertain. The V end lost 0 bases, the J end lost 3 bases, and 12 bases lay between the germline ends. Germline-derived CDR1 and CDR2 are KGHSH and LQKENI. This CDR3 comprises 16 residues. The CDR3 is CASSPPFGTGGNTIYF. The CDR3 coding sequence is TGTGCCAGCTCACCACCGTTTGGTACGGGTGGAAACACCATATATTTT.

This sequence joins TRBV19 and TRBJ2-6, with 7 bases lining up with TRBD1. V was pared by 7 bases and J by 7 bases, with 10 bases of the junction left unmatched. Germline V gene lookup returns CDR1 LNHDA and CDR2 SQIVND (reference sequence). CDR3 length: 15 residues. The CDR3 reads CASNEGAPPANVLTF. CDR3 sequence (DNA): TGTGCCAGTAATGAGGGGGCGCCGCCCGCCAACGTCCTGACTTTC.

The J gene is TRBJ1-1, the V gene TRBV12-3 or TRBV12-4; D gene uncertain. This CDR3 has 10 residues. Deletions cut 5 bases from V and 4 bases from J, with 2 bases between. For the CDR3, the DNA is TGTGCCAGCAGTATCACTGAAGCTTTCTTT. Its protein product is CASSITEAFF.

The chain links TRBV19 to TRBJ2-7, with TRBD1 matching 7 bases. V trimming: 4 bases; J trimming: 2 bases; junction bases outside the gene matches: 2. This CDR3 is 13 amino acids long. CDR1 LNHDA and CDR2 SQIVND come from the germline V gene (reference sequence). CDR3: CASSRQGTYEQYF. The DNA for the CDR3 is TGTGCCAGTAGTAGACAGGGAACCTACGAGCAGTACTTC.

The chain recombines TRBV7-2 with TRBJ1-3; possibly TRBD1 for D (5 bases). CDR1 is SGHTA and CDR2 is FQGNSA in the germline V gene. This CDR3 is 13 amino acids long. Trimming took 7 bases from V and 1 from J, leaving 8 bases between them. Written as DNA, the CDR3 is TGTGCCAGCACCCAGGGATCTGGAAACACCATATATTTT. Its protein product is CASTQGSGNTIYF.

V usage is TRBV5-5 and J usage is TRBJ2-7; D gene ambiguous. The germline V and J ends were trimmed by 4 bases and 5 bases, with 10 bases remaining between them. The CDR3 sequence is 12 residues long. Per the germline V gene, CDR1 is SGHKS and CDR2 is YYEKEE (reference sequence). DNA of the CDR3: TGTGCCAGCAGCCGGAACGCCGACGAGCAGTACTTC. Protein sequence: CASSRNADEQYF.

The V gene is TRBV7-2, the J gene TRBJ1-4, with TRBD1 as a possible D gene (6 bases). The CDR3 sequence is 13 residues long. Trimming pared 8 bases from V and 7 bases from J, leaving 14 bases between. Germline V gene data show CDR1 as SGHTA and CDR2 as FQGNSA. CDR3 sequence (DNA): TGTGCCAGCGGCCAGGGGCACGGTGAAAAACTGTTTTTT. Protein: CASGQGHGEKLFF.

This clone is a singleton in its sample. The V and J genes are TRBV7-9 and TRBJ1-6, with 11 bases that match TRBD1. Looked up from germline, CDR1 is SEHNR and CDR2 is FQNEAQ (reference sequence). With 8 bases clipped from V and 0 bases from J, the junction kept 12 bases outside the gene matches. The CDR3 covers 19 residues. CDR3 residues: CASGDRDRGSHSYNSPLHF. The CDR3 bases are TGTGCCAGCGGGGATAGGGACAGGGGGAGTCACTCCTATAATTCACCCCTCCACTTT. The full variable domain, its missing parts supplied by reference TRBV7-9 and TRBJ1-6, is DTGVSQNPRHKITKRGQNVTFRCDPISEHNRLYWYRQTLGQGPEFLTYFQNEAQLEKSRLLSDRFSAERPKGSFSTLEIQRTEQGDSAMYLCASGDRDRGSHSYNSPLHFGNGTRLTVT.

This clone was counted between two and nine times. The chain recombines TRBV7-8 with TRBJ1-2; D unresolved. The CDR3 is 14 residues long. V lost 1 base to trimming and J lost 4 bases, with 10 bases between them. From germline, CDR1 is SGHVS and CDR2 FQNEAQ. The CDR3: CASSLGEMGYGYTF. As DNA, the CDR3 is TGTGCCAGCAGCTTAGGGGAAATGGGCTATGGCTACACCTTC.

Remarks on this clone: Germline is not matched at one junction end, which may reflect a read error. V is TRBV6-2 or TRBV6-3 and J is TRBJ1-6; 7 bases are a match to TRBD1. This CDR3 region has 14 residues. The germline gives CDR1 MNHEY, CDR2 SVGEGT. Here the CDR3 reads CASSYSTAGTASYF. In nucleotides, the CDR3 is TGTGCCAGCAGTTACTCGACTGCCGGGACAGCATCCTACTTT.

The chain recombines TRBV9 with TRBJ2-5; TRBD2 aligns across 9 bases. Germline V gene lookup returns CDR1 SGDLS and CDR2 YYNGEE. This CDR3 region has 15 residues. V trimming: 1 base; J trimming: 2 bases; junction bases outside the gene matches: 3. The CDR3 sequence: CASSVYAGGQETQYF. The CDR3 bases are TGTGCCAGCAGCGTATATGCGGGGGGGCAAGAGACCCAGTACTTC. Based on the CDR3 plus reference TRBV9 and TRBJ2-5, the full variable domain is DSGVTQTPKHLITATGQRVTLRCSPRSGDLSVYWYQQSLDQGLQFLIQYYNGEERAKGNILERFSAQQFPDLHSELNLSSLELGDSALYFCASSVYAGGQETQYFGPGTRLLVL.

The CDR3 bases are TGTGCCAGCAGCTTAACCCCGGGACAGGGGATCGAGCAGTACTTC. Its translation is CASSLTPGQGIEQYF. The chain uses TRBV7-3 and TRBJ2-7; 10 nucleotides align to TRBD1. The V segment lost 0 bases and the J segment 6 bases; nucleotides outside the gene matches: 5. The CDR3 is made up of 15 amino acids. Germline V gene data show CDR1 as SGHTA and CDR2 as FQGTGA.

The genes are TRBV10-3 and TRBJ1-5; D is unresolved. Deletions cut 3 bases from V and 1 base from J, with 13 bases between. The CDR3 totals 16 residues. Germline V gene lookup returns CDR1 ENHRY and CDR2 SYGVKD. For the CDR3, the DNA is TGTGCCATCAGTGAATTCGGTCGGCAGAGCAATCAGCCCCAGCATTTT. This gives the protein CAISEFGRQSNQPQHF.

This rearrangement joins TRBV6-2 or TRBV6-3 to TRBJ2-7; D is ambiguous. Germline V lookup: CDR1 MNHEY, CDR2 SVGEGT. V was trimmed by 1 base and J by 5 bases, leaving 6 bases between them. The CDR3 has 12 residues. CDR3 nucleotide sequence: TGTGCCAGCAGTTACTTAGTGAACGAGCAGTACTTC. Its translation: CASSYLVNEQYF.

V is TRBV18 and J is TRBJ1-1; no definite D call. This CDR3 comprises 13 residues. CDR1 is KGHSH and CDR2 is LQKENI in the germline V gene. The V end was cut by 3 bases, the J end by 2 bases, with 7 bases between. The CDR3 here is CASSPTSNTEAFF. CDR3 sequence (DNA): TGTGCCAGCTCACCGACAAGTAACACTGAAGCTTTCTTT.

The chain employs TRBV7-2 and TRBJ1-2; possibly TRBD1 for D (6 bases). The CDR3 spans 13 residues. Germline V gene lookup returns CDR1 SGHTA and CDR2 FQGNSA. V was cut by 5 bases and J by 8 bases, with 15 bases left in between. Here the CDR3 DNA reads TGTGCCAGCAGCCTATGGGGGGCGGAGGGCTACACCTTC. Translating it yields CASSLWGAEGYTF.